These T cell receptor beta chains were read from a single sample in a study of vaccination and CD4 T cells after COVID-19. MiXCR, run by TCRdb on the PCR reads, gives a single entry per CDR3 protein. Of about 22,000 distinct CDR3 sequences listed, more than 45% are singletons. These receptors have no identified antigens. Sequences were derived from CD4+ T cells from blood, cultured in vitro, sampled about 7 months after SARS-CoV-2 vaccination. Receptor source: a human donor who had recovered from COVID-19. CDR3s include the opening cysteine and the closing phenylalanine or tryptophan. Each record gives: clone size, D gene, V gene, J gene, CDR3 protein, CDR3 DNA. A D gene is named only where the DNA matches it firmly. Where a row states a size, it is once, few, many or the class of an expanded clone; other rows omit it.

abundance: .
d_gene: TRBD1
v_gene: TRBV6-1
j_gene: TRBJ1-2
CDR3aa: CASSLNQGAGYGYTF
CDR3nt: TGTGCCAGCAGCCTAAACCAGGGGGCTGGCTATGGCTACACCTTC

abundance: .
d_gene: .
v_gene: TRBV21-1
j_gene: TRBJ2-7
CDR3aa: CASSKLRHFTYEQYF
CDR3nt: TGTGCCAGCAGCAAACTCAGACACTTCACCTACGAGCAGTACTTC

abundance: few
d_gene: TRBD2
v_gene: TRBV7-3
j_gene: TRBJ2-1
CDR3aa: CASSPTSGRGNEQFF
CDR3nt: TGTGCCAGCAGCCCGACTAGCGGGAGGGGGAATGAGCAGTTCTTC

abundance: .
d_gene: TRBD1
v_gene: TRBV20-1
j_gene: TRBJ2-5
CDR3aa: CSAPRQGQTQYF
CDR3nt: TGCAGTGCTCCGAGACAGGGCCAGACCCAGTACTTC

abundance: few
d_gene: .
v_gene: TRBV7-3
j_gene: TRBJ2-3
CDR3aa: CASSLGHQLGLDTQYF
CDR3nt: TGTGCCAGCAGCTTAGGTCATCAACTAGGCTTGGATACGCAGTATTTT

abundance: few
d_gene: .
v_gene: TRBV20-1
j_gene: TRBJ1-6
CDR3aa: CSARDLDRVWNSPLHF
CDR3nt: TGCAGTGCTAGAGACTTAGACAGAGTTTGGAATTCACCCCTCCACTTT

abundance: hyperexpanded
d_gene: .
v_gene: TRBV7-2
j_gene: TRBJ2-5
CDR3aa: CASSLSLGETQYF
CDR3nt: TGTGCCAGCAGCTTATCCCTGGGGGAGACCCAGTACTTC

abundance: .
d_gene: .
v_gene: TRBV20-1
j_gene: TRBJ2-7
CDR3aa: CSASLRSRDDEQYF
CDR3nt: TGCAGTGCTAGTCTTCGCAGTCGGGACGACGAGCAGTACTTC

abundance: .
d_gene: .
v_gene: TRBV20-1
j_gene: TRBJ1-5
CDR3aa: CSAWTYSNQPQHF
CDR3nt: TGCAGTGCATGGACCTATAGCAATCAGCCCCAGCATTTT

abundance: .
d_gene: .
v_gene: TRBV20-1
j_gene: TRBJ1-3
CDR3aa: CSAESSSGNTIYF
CDR3nt: TGCAGTGCTGAAAGTAGTTCCGGAAACACCATATATTTT

abundance: .
d_gene: .
v_gene: TRBV7-9
j_gene: TRBJ1-3
CDR3aa: CASSPGRTGNTIYF
CDR3nt: TGTGCCAGCAGCCCGGGGCGTACTGGAAACACCATATATTTT

abundance: .
d_gene: TRBD2
v_gene: TRBV12-3/TRBV12-4
j_gene: TRBJ2-7
CDR3aa: CASSAHQLAGGHEQYF
CDR3nt: TGTGCCAGCAGCGCCCACCAACTAGCGGGAGGCCACGAGCAGTACTTC

abundance: few
d_gene: TRBD1
v_gene: TRBV7-9
j_gene: TRBJ2-5
CDR3aa: CASSLTPGQGAETQYF
CDR3nt: TGTGCCAGCAGCTTAACGCCGGGACAGGGGGCAGAGACCCAGTACTTC

abundance: .
d_gene: TRBD2
v_gene: TRBV20-1
j_gene: TRBJ2-1
CDR3aa: CSAQRLASGILNEQFF
CDR3nt: TGCAGTGCCCAGAGATTGGCTAGCGGGATCCTTAATGAGCAGTTCTTC